This T cell receptor beta chain derives from a study of T cells in Graves' hyperthyroidism and ophthalmopathy. Across the study: Peripheral blood collection took place at initial diagnosis, before any treatment.

This clonotype was counted a few times. What it recognizes is unknown. There were TCR beta CDR3 regions amplified from RNA transcripts. First-round RT-PCR targeting the TCR CDR3 was performed with the HTBI primer set. Using its own MiXCR run on the multiplex PCR reads, TCRdb lists one record per CDR3 protein. The sample yields 360,000 or so distinct CDR3 sequences, nearly 15% seen once. The trim removed 2 bases at V and 7 bases at J, leaving 5 bases unmatched. CDR3 length equals 13 residues. Germline CDR1 SGHTS, CDR2 YDEGEE. Broader study findings: Among thyroid clonotypes expanded above 0.001, most also appeared in blood.

Duration under 3 months, a NOSPECS grade of at least 4, and a Clinical Activity Score of at least 3 characterized the ophthalmopathy patients. The V call is TRBV5-8, the J call TRBJ1-2; 7 bases are a match to TRBD1. The clonotype comes from a woman aged 60 to 75 with Graves' ophthalmopathy. Sequencing input: blood. The CDR3 sequence is CASSFTGVGGYTF. The CDR3 nucleotides read TGTGCCAGCAGCTTTACAGGGGTTGGTGGCTACACCTTC.